The present T cell receptor beta chain was sequenced within a study of neoadjuvant anti-PD-1 for oral cavity cancer. The overall study: Before surgery, most patients got three to four biweekly 3 mg/kg nivolumab doses. Non-progressing patients received a fourth nivolumab dose near day 43, then surgery on days 50-56.

Between the trimmed V and J ends, which lost 5 bases and 6 bases, there was a span of 16 bases. From germline, CDR1 is LNHDA and CDR2 SQIVND (reference sequence). This CDR3 contains 15 residues. Most PBMC samples had about 520 ng input DNA in six replicates. Assay: immunoSEQ multiplex PCR; the TCRdb copy retains only in-frame clones and omits some. The sample lists around 15,000 clones, 67% occurring once. The source of this sequence is a person between 35 and 79 years old with oral cavity squamous cell carcinoma. Sequenced material: PBMCs, taken before nivolumab (anti-PD-1) treatment. The chain employs TRBV19 and TRBJ1-4; tentative D call: TRBD1 (6 bases). CDR3 DNA: TGTGCCAGTAGTGGGCCGGGACAAAGATATGAAAAACTGTTTTTT. Translating gives CASSGPGQRYEKLFF.